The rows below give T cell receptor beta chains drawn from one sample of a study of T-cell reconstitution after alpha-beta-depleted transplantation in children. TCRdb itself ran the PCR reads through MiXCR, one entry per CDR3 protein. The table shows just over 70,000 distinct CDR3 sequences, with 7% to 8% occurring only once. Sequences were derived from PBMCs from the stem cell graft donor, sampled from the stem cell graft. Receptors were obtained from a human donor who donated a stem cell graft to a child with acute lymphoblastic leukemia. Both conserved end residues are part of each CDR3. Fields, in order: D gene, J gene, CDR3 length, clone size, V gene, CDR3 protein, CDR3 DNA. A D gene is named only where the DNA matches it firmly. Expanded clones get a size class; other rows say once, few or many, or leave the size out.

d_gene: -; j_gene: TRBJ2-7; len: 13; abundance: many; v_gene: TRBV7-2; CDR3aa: CASSPPPNNEQYF; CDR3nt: TGTGCCAGCAGCCCTCCCCCAAATAACGAGCAGTACTTC
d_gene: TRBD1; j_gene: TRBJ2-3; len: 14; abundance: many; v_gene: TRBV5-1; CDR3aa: CASSRTGDTDTQYF; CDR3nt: TGCGCCAGCAGCAGGACAGGGGACACAGATACGCAGTATTTT
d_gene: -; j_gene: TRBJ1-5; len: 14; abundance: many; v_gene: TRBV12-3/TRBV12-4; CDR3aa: CASTKRGEDQPQHF; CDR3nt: TGTGCCAGCACCAAGCGAGGGGAGGATCAGCCCCAGCATTTT
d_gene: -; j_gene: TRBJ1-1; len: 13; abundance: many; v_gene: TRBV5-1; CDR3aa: CASSLQGNAEAFF; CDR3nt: TGCGCCAGCAGCTTACAGGGTAACGCTGAAGCTTTCTTT
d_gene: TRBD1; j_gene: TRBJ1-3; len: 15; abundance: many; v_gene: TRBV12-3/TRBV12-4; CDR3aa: CASRPGTGFIGTIYF; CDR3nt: TGTGCCAGCAGACCCGGGACAGGGTTTATTGGCACCATATATTTT
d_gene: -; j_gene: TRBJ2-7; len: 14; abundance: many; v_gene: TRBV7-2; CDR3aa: CASSLGRGFYEQYF; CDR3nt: TGTGCCAGCAGCTTAGGGAGGGGGTTCTACGAGCAGTACTTC
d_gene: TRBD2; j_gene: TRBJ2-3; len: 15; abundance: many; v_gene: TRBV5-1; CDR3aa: CASGLSSGGTDTQYF; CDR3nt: TGCGCCAGCGGGTTATCTAGCGGGGGTACAGATACGCAGTATTTT
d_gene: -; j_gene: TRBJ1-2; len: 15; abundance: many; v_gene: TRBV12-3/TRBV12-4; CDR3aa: CASSPSPQGGYGYTF; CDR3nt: TGTGCCAGCAGTCCATCCCCCCAGGGAGGATATGGCTACACCTTC
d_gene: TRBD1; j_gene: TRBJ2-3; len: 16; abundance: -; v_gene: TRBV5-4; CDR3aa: CASSLGGQANTDTQYF; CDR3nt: TGTGCCAGCAGCTTGGGGGGACAGGCGAACACAGATACGCAGTATTTT
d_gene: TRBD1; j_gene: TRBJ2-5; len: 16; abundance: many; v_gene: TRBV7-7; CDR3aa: CASSLSGTGVQETQYF; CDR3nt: TGTGCTAGCAGCTTGAGCGGGACAGGGGTCCAAGAGACCCAGTACTTC
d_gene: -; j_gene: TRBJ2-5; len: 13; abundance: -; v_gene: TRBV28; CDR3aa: CASSFFAVETQYF; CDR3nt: TGTGCCAGCAGTTTCTTTGCGGTAGAGACCCAGTACTTC
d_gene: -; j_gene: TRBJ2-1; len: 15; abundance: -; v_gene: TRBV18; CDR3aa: CASSTEGGSYNEQFF; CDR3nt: TGTGCCAGCTCTACCGAAGGGGGCTCCTACAATGAGCAGTTCTTC
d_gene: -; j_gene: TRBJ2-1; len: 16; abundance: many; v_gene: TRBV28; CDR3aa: CASSLGSPATYNEQFF; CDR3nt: TGTGCCAGCAGCTTGGGGTCCCCGGCAACCTACAATGAGCAGTTCTTC
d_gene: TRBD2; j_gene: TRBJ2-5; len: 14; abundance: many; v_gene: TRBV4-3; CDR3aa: CASSLGLAKETQYF; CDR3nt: TGCGCCAGCAGCTTGGGACTAGCGAAAGAGACCCAGTACTTC
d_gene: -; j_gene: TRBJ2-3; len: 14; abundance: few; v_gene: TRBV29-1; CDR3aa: CSVEGRAGTDTQYF; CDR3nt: TGCAGCGTTGAAGGCAGGGCAGGCACAGATACGCAGTATTTT
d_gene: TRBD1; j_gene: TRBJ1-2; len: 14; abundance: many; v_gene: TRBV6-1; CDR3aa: CASSERTGLYGYTF; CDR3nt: TGTGCCAGCAGTGAACGGACAGGGCTATATGGCTACACCTTC
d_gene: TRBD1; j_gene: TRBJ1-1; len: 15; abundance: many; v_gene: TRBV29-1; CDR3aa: CSVMGQGLMNTEAFF; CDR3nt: TGCAGCGTTATGGGACAGGGGCTTATGAACACTGAAGCTTTCTTT
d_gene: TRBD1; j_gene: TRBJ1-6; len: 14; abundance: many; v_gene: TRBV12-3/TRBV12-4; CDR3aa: CASSRDRIDSPLHF; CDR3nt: TGTGCCAGCAGCAGGGACAGGATTGATTCACCCCTCCACTTT